One T cell receptor (beta chain) is described in this entry. The antigen remains unidentified. This entry belongs to a study of circulating and synovial CD4+ cells in juvenile arthritis. Points from the study as a whole: Circulating pathogenic-like lymphocytes shared a substantially higher fraction of CDR3 sequences with synovium than bulk blood.

This CDR3 spans 16 amino acids. CDR1 and CDR2 from the germline V gene are WNHNN and SYGVQD (reference sequence). Libraries were prepared by immunoSEQ multiplex PCR; TCRdb keeps only in-frame clonotypes and omits some of them. The table has approximately 31,000 clones, nearly 95% seen once. The rearrangement links TRBV10-1 to TRBJ2-5; D may be TRBD1 (6 bases). The last part of the DNA fits TRBJ2-7 better; the J call may be wrong. The specimen was CD4+ T cells from blood. The clonotype was recovered from a human donor with juvenile idiopathic arthritis. As DNA, the CDR3 is TGCGCCAGCAGTGTGAGGACGGACAGCCATTCCTACGAGCAGTACTTC. Residues: CASSVRTDSHSYEQYF.